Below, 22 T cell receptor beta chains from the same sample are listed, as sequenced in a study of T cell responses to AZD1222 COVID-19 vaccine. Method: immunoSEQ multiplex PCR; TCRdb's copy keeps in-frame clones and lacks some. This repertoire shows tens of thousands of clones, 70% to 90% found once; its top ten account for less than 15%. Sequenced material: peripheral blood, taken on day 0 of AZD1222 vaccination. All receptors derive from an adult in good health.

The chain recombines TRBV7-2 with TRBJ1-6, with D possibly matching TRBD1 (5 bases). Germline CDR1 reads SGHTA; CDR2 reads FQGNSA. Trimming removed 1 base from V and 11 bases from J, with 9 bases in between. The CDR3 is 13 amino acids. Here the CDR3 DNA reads TGTGCCAGCAGCTTAGATCCGACAGCACCCCTCCACTTT. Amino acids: CASSLDPTAPLHF.

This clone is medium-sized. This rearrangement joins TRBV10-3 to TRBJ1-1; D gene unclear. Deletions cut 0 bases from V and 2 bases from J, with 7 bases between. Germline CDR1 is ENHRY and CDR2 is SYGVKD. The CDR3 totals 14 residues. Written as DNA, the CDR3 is TGTGCCATCAGTGAGTCGGTAGACAACACTGAAGCTTTCTTT. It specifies CAISESVDNTEAFF.

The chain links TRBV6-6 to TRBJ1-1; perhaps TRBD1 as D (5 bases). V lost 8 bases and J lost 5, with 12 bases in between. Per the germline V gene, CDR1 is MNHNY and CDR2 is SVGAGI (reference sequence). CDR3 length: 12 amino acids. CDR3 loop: CASRRGETEAFF. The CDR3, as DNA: TGTGCCAGCCGTAGGGGCGAGACTGAAGCTTTCTTT.

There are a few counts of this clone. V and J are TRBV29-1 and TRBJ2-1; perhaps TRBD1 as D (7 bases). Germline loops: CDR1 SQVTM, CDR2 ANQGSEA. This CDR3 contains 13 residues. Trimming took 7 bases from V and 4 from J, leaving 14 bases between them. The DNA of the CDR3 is TGCAGCGGGCGGGGACAGAATTACAATGAGCAGTTCTTC. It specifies CSGRGQNYNEQFF.

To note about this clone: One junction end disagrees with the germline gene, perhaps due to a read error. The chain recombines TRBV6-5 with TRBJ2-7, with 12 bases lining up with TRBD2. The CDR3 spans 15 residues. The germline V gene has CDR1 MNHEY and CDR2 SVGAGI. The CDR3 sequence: CASSDSLAGGHEQYF. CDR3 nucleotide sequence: TGTGCCAGCAGTGACTCACTAGCGGGGGGCCACGAGCAGTACTTC.

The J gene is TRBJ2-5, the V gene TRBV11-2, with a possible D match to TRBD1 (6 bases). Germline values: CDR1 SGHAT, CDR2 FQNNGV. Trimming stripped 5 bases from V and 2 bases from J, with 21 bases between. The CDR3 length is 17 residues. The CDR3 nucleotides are TGTGCCAGCAGCCACCAACGCCAGGGGCCCAAGCAAGAGACCCAGTACTTC. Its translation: CASSHQRQGPKQETQYF.

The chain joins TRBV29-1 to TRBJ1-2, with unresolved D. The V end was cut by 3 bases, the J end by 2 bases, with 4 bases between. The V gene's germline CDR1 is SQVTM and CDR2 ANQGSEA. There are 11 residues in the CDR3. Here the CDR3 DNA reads TGCAGCGTTGACGTAAACTATGGCTACACCTTC. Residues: CSVDVNYGYTF.

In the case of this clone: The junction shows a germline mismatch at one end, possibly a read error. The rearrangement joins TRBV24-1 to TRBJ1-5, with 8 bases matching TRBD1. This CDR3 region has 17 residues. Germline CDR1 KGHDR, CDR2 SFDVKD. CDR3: CATSALQGAYSNQPQHF. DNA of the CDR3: TGTGCCACCAGTGCTTTGCAGGGGGCCTATAGCAATCAGCCCCAGCATTTT.

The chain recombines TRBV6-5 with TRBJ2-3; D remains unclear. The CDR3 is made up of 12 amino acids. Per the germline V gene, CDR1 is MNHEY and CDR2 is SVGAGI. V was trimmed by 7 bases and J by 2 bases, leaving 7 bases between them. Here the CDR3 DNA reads TGTGCCAGCACGAAAGACACAGATACGCAGTATTTT. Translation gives CASTKDTDTQYF.

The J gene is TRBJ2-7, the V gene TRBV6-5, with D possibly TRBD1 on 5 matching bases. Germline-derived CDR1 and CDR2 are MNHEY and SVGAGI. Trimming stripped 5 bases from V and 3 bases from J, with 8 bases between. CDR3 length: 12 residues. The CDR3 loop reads CASSSQGYEQYF. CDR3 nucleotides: TGTGCCAGCAGTAGTCAGGGCTACGAGCAGTACTTC.

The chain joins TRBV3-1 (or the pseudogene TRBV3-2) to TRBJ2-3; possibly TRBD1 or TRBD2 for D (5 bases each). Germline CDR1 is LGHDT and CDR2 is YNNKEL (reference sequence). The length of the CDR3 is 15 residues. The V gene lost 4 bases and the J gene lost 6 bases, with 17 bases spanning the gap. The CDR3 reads CASSPGPAPTDTQYF. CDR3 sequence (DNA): TGTGCCAGCAGCCCGGGGCCAGCCCCGACGGATACGCAGTATTTT.

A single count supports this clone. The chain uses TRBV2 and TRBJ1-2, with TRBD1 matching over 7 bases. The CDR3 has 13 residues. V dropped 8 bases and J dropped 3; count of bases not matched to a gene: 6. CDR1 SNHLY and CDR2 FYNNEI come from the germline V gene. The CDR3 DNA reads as TGTGCCAGCCTATTCGACAGGGACTATGGCTACACCTTC. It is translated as CASLFDRDYGYTF.

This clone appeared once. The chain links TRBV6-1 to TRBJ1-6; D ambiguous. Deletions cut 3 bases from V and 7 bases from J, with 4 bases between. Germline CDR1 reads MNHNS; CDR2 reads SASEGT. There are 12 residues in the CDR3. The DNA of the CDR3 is TGTGCCAGCAGTGATAAGAATTCACCCCTCCACTTT. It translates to CASSDKNSPLHF.

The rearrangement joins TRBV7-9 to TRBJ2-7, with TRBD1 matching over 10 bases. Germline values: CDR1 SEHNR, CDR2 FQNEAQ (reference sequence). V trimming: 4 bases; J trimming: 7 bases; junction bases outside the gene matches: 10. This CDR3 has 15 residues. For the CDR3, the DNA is TGTGCCAGCAGCTCGTCCGGGACAGGGGCGCGAGAGCAGTACTTC. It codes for CASSSSGTGAREQYF.

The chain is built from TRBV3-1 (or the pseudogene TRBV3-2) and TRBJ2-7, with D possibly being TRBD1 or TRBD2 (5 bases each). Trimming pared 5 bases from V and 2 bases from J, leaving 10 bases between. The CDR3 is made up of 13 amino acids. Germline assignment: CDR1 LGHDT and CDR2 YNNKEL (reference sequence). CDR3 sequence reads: CASSGDPAYEQYF. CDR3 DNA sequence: TGTGCCAGCAGCGGGGACCCGGCCTACGAGCAGTACTTC.

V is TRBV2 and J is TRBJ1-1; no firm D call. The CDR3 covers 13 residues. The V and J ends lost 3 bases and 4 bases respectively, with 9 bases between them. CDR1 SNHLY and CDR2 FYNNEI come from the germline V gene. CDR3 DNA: TGTGCCAGCAGTGATGTCGCTCCCACTGAAGCTTTCTTT. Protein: CASSDVAPTEAFF.

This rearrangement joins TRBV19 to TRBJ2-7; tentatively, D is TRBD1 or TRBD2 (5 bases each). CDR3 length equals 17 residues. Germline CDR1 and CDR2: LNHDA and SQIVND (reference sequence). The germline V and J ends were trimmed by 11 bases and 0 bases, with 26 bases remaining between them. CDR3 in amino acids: CADHRDLRTVGSYEQYF. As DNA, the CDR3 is TGTGCCGACCACCGGGACCTCCGAACAGTGGGCTCCTACGAGCAGTACTTC.

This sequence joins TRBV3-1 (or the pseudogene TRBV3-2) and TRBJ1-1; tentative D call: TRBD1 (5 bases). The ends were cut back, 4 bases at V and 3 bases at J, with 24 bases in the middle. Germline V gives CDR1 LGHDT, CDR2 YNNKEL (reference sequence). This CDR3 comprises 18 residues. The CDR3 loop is CASSPPGVRGPVYTEAFF. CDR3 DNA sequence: TGTGCCAGCAGCCCCCCCGGGGTCCGGGGACCAGTCTACACTGAAGCTTTCTTT.

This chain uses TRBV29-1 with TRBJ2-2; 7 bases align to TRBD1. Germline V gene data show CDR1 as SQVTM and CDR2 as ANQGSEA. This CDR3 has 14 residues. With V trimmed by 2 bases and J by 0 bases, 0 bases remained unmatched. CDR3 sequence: CSVEQGANTGELFF. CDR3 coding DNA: TGCAGCGTTGAACAGGGGGCGAACACCGGGGAGCTGTTTTTT.

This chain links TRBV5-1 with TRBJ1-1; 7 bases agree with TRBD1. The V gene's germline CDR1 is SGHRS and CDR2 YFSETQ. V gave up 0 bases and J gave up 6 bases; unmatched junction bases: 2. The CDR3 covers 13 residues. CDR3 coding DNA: TGCGCCAGCAGCTTGGGGGACAGCCCTGAAGCTTTCTTT. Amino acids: CASSLGDSPEAFF. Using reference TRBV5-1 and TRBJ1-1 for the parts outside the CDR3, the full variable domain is KAGVTQTPRYLIKTRGQQVTLSCSPISGHRSVSWYQQTPGQGLQFLFEYFSETQRNKGNFPGRFSGRQFSNSRSEMNVSTLELGDSALYLCASSLGDSPEAFFGQGTRLTVV.

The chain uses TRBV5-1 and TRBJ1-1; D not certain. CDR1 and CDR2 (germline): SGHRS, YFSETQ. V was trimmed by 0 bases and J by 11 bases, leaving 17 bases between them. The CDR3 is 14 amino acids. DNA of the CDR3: TGCGCCAGCAGCTTGGGGGAGTTGAGGCCCACTGCTTTCTTT. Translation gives CASSLGELRPTAFF.

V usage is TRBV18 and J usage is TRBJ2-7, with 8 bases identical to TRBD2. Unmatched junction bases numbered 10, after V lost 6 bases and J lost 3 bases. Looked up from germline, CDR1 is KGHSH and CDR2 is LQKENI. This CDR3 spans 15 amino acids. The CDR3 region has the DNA TGTGCCAGCTCTACCAGCGGGAGCGTAAACTACGAGCAGTACTTC. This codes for CASSTSGSVNYEQYF.